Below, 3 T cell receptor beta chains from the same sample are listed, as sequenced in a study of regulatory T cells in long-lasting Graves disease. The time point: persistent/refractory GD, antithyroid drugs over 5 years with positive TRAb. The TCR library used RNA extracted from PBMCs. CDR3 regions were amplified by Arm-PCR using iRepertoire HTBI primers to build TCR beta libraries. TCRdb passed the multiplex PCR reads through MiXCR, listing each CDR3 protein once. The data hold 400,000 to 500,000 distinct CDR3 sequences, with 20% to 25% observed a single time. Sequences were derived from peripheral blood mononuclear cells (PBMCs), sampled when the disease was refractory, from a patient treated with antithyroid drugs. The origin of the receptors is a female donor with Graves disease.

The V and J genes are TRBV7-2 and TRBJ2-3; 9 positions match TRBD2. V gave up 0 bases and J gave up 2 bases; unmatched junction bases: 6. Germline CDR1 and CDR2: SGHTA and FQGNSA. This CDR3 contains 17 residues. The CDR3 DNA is TGTGCCAGCAGCTTAGCCGGGACTAGCCTTTCCACAGATACGCAGTATTTT. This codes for CASSLAGTSLSTDTQYF.

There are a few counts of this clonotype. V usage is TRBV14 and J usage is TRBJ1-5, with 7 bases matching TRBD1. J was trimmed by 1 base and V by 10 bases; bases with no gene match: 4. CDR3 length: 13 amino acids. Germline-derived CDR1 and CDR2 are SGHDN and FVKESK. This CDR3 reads CATAGGSNQPQHF. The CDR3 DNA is TGTGCCACCGCAGGGGGAAGCAATCAGCCCCAGCATTTT.

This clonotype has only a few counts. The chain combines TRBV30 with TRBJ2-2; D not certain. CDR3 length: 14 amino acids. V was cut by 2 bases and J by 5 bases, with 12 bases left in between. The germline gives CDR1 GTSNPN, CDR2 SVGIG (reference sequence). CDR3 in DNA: TGTGCCTGGAGTTTGTGGATGTCGACCGGGGAGCTGTTTTTT. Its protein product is CAWSLWMSTGELFF.